Below, 17 T cell receptor beta chains from the same sample are listed, as sequenced in a study of T cell changes during pregnancy in multiple sclerosis. TCRdb's table, derived via immunoSEQ multiplex PCR, lists solely in-frame clones and lacks some. In the table there are tens of thousands of clones, about 91% of which are singletons. This specimen was PBMCs, taken in the first trimester of pregnancy. All receptors derive from a female donor in good health, serving as a control in a pregnancy study. Some clones in this sample may be carry-over from other donors' samples.

The chain uses TRBV27 and TRBJ2-1; 13 nucleotides line up with TRBD2. The CDR3 length is 14 residues. Germline trimming cut 6 bases from V and 7 bases from J; bases unmatched to any gene: 3. CDR1 is MNHEY, CDR2 SMNVEV, per germline (reference sequence). For the CDR3, the DNA is TGTGCCAGCAGACCGACTAGCGGGAGGAATGAGCAGTTCTTC. Translation gives CASRPTSGRNEQFF.

V and J are TRBV7-8 and TRBJ2-3; TRBD2 matches at 8 bases. CDR1 SGHVS and CDR2 FQNEAQ come from the germline V gene. The length of the CDR3 is 15 residues. The ends lost 5 bases at V and 5 bases at J; junction bases unmatched: 9. CDR3 nucleotides: TGTGCCAGCAGCCGGGTCGGCGGGGGGCTAGATACGCAGTATTTT. This sequence encodes CASSRVGGGLDTQYF.

This clone was seen only once. The J gene is TRBJ1-3, the V gene TRBV5-5; 9 nucleotides agree with TRBD1. CDR3 length: 14 residues. V gave up 0 bases and J gave up 8 bases; unmatched junction bases: 3. Looked up from germline, CDR1 is SGHKS and CDR2 is YYEKEE (reference sequence). CDR3 protein: CASSLADRGDTIYF. The CDR3 bases are TGTGCCAGCAGCTTGGCGGACAGGGGAGACACCATATATTTT. Using reference TRBV5-5 and TRBJ1-3 for the parts outside the CDR3, the full variable domain is DAGVTQSPTHLIKTRGQQVTLRCSPISGHKSVSWYQQVLGQGPQFIFQYYEKEERGRGNFPDRFSARQFPNYSSELNVNALLLGDSALYLCASSLADRGDTIYFGEGSWLTVV.

The chain carries TRBV6-5 and TRBJ2-5, with 7 nucleotides matching TRBD1. Trimming at V came to 6 bases and at J to 3 bases, leaving 10 bases not matched to a gene. CDR3 length equals 15 residues. Germline V gene data show CDR1 as MNHEY and CDR2 as SVGAGI. CDR3 in amino acids: CASSPLPTGEETQYF. Written as DNA, the CDR3 is TGTGCCAGCAGCCCTCTCCCCACAGGGGAAGAGACCCAGTACTTC.

The CDR3 coding sequence is TGTGCCATCAGTGAGGAACCAGGGCCTGGAAACACCATATATTTT. Translated, it gives CAISEEPGPGNTIYF. V gene TRBV10-3 combines with J gene TRBJ1-3; D is perhaps TRBD1 (5 bases). Germline V gene sequence: CDR1 ENHRY, CDR2 SYGVKD. The CDR3 has 15 residues. Between the trimmed V and J ends, which lost 2 bases and 2 bases, there was a span of 10 bases.

This chain uses TRBV30 with TRBJ2-3, with D possibly being TRBD1 (6 bases). The germline V gene has CDR1 GTSNPN and CDR2 SVGIG (reference sequence). The CDR3 is 13 amino acids. V was cut by 3 bases and J by 5 bases, with 12 bases left in between. The CDR3 reads CAWRMAGEDTQYF. The CDR3 nucleotides are TGTGCCTGGAGGATGGCAGGGGAAGATACGCAGTATTTT.

CDR3 protein: CASSSGQGQEKLFF. CDR3 sequence (DNA): TGTGCCAGCAGCTCGGGACAGGGACAAGAAAAACTGTTTTTT. This chain joins TRBV28 and TRBJ1-4, with 9 bases aligning to TRBD1. Trimming at V came to 6 bases and at J to 8 bases, leaving 7 bases not matched to a gene. Germline V CDR1 and CDR2: MDHEN, SYDVKM. The CDR3 is 14 amino acids.

The chain links TRBV5-4 to TRBJ2-5; 7 nucleotides line up with TRBD2. Germline loops: CDR1 SGHNT, CDR2 YYREEE (reference sequence). This CDR3 spans 12 amino acids. J was trimmed by 9 bases and V by 0 bases; bases with no gene match: 2. The CDR3: CASSLGRGAQYF. The DNA for the CDR3 is TGTGCCAGCAGCTTGGGACGGGGGGCCCAGTACTTC.

The chain has TRBV11-2 and TRBJ2-1, with D possibly TRBD1 on 6 matching bases. Trimming removed 3 bases from V and 8 bases from J, with 23 bases in between. CDR3 length: 17 residues. The germline V gene has CDR1 SGHAT and CDR2 FQNNGV. The DNA for the CDR3 is TGTGCCAGCAGCTTCCTTCAGGGGAACAGGGCAAGGCATGAGCAGTTCTTC. Its protein is CASSFLQGNRARHEQFF.

The V and J genes are TRBV11-2 and TRBJ2-1, with TRBD2 identical over 9 bases. The CDR3 totals 14 residues. V gave up 2 bases and J gave up 8 bases; unmatched junction bases: 4. Germline V gene lookup returns CDR1 SGHAT and CDR2 FQNNGV. The CDR3 sequence is CASSLLAGYDEQFF. In nucleotides, the CDR3 is TGTGCCAGCAGCTTACTAGCGGGGTACGATGAGCAGTTCTTC.

The chain has TRBV30 and TRBJ1-1, with D tentatively TRBD1 (5 bases). Deletions cut 2 bases from V and 4 bases from J, with 11 bases between. The CDR3 sequence is 13 residues long. Germline V gene sequence: CDR1 GTSNPN, CDR2 SVGIG (reference sequence). CDR3 sequence reads: CAWSITGGTEAFF. CDR3 DNA: TGTGCCTGGAGTATTACGGGGGGCACTGAAGCTTTCTTT.

This CDR3 is CATLPGQGDEQYF. In DNA, the CDR3 is TGTGCCACTCTCCCCGGACAGGGTGACGAGCAGTACTTC. The J gene is TRBJ2-7, the V gene TRBV2; 8 bases line up with TRBD1. V lost 10 bases, J lost 5 bases, and 10 bases stayed unmatched. CDR3 size: 13 residues. Looked up from germline, CDR1 is SNHLY and CDR2 is FYNNEI.

The chain joins TRBV9 to TRBJ2-3, with 8 bases that match TRBD2. This CDR3 has 16 amino acids. In germline, CDR1 is SGDLS, CDR2 YYNGEE. Germline trimming cut 1 base from V and 2 bases from J; bases unmatched to any gene: 6. CDR3 residues: CASSVYGGGPTDTQYF. CDR3 sequence (DNA): TGTGCCAGCAGCGTATATGGCGGGGGGCCCACAGATACGCAGTATTTT.

V and J are TRBV6-4 and TRBJ1-2, with TRBD1 as a possible D gene (5 bases). The V gene's germline CDR1 is MRHNA and CDR2 SNTAGT. CDR3 length: 13 amino acids. Trimming took off 0 bases at V and 4 bases at J, with 6 bases between the two ends. CDR3 in amino acids: CASSDSGVYGYTF. The CDR3 region has the DNA TGTGCCAGCAGTGACTCAGGGGTCTATGGCTACACCTTC.

The genes are TRBV9 and TRBJ2-7; the match to TRBD2 covers 10 bases. V lost 0 bases and J lost 9; bases outside the gene matches: 9. The germline CDR1 and CDR2 sequences are SGDLS and YYNGEE. The CDR3 contains 15 residues. The CDR3 nucleotides are TGTGCCAGCAGCGTAGGGTCTAGCGGGAGTGAAGGGCAGTACTTC. It specifies CASSVGSSGSEGQYF.

This sequence joins TRBV19 and TRBJ2-7; D is uncertain. Deletions cut 4 bases from V and 3 bases from J, with 7 bases between. The CDR3 is 12 residues long. The germline CDR1 and CDR2 sequences are LNHDA and SQIVND (reference sequence). CDR3 protein: CASSSLGYEQYF. The DNA of the CDR3 is TGTGCCAGTAGTAGTCTCGGCTACGAGCAGTACTTC.

The chain couples TRBV2 to TRBJ2-5; a possible D gene is TRBD2 (5 bases). Germline lookup yields CDR1 SNHLY and CDR2 FYNNEI. V was shortened by 10 bases and J by 5 bases, with 11 bases between the two germline ends. The CDR3 totals 11 residues. The CDR3 DNA reads as TGTGCCACGGACTCGTCCGAGACCCAGTACTTC. Amino acids: CATDSSETQYF.